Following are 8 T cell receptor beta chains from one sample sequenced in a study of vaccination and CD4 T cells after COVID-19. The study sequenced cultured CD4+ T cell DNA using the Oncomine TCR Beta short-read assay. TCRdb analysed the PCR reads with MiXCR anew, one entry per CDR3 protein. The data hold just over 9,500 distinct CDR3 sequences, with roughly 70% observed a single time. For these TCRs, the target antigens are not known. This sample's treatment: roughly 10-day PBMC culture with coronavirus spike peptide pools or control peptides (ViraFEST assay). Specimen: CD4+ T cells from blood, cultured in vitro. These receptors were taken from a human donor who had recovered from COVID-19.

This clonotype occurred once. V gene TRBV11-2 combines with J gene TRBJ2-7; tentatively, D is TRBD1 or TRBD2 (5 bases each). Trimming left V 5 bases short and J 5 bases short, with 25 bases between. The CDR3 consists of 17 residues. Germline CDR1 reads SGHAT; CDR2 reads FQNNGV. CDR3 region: CASSHSVERGRRDEQYF. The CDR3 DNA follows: TGTGCCAGCAGCCACTCTGTCGAGAGGGGTCGGCGGGACGAGCAGTACTTC. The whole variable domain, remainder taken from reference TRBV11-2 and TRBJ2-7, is EAGVAQSPRYKIIEKRQSVAFWCNPISGHATLYWYQQILGQGPKLLIQFQNNGVVDDSQLPKDRFSAERLKGVDSTLKIQPAKLEDSAVYLCASSHSVERGRRDEQYFGPGTRLTVT.

The CDR3 spells CASTGDRGRSGNTIYF. The CDR3 nucleotides read TGTGCCAGCACCGGGGACAGGGGAAGGTCTGGAAACACCATATATTTT. The chain has TRBV7-9 and TRBJ1-3; 10 bases are shared with TRBD1. The CDR3 is 16 amino acids. V was pared by 7 bases and J by 1 base, with 7 bases of the junction left unmatched. The germline V gene has CDR1 SEHNR and CDR2 FQNEAQ (reference sequence).

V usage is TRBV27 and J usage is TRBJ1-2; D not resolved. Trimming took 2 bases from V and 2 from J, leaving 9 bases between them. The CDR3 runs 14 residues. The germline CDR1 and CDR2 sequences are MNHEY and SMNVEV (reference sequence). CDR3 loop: CASSLGVGNYGYTF. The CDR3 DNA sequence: TGTGCCAGCAGTTTAGGGGTTGGGAACTATGGCTACACCTTC.

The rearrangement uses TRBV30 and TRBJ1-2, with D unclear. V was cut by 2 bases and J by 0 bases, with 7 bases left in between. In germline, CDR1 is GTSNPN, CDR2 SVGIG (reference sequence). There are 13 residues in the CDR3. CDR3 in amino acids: CAWSPGANYGYTF. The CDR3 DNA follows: TGTGCCTGGAGTCCCGGGGCTAACTATGGCTACACCTTC.

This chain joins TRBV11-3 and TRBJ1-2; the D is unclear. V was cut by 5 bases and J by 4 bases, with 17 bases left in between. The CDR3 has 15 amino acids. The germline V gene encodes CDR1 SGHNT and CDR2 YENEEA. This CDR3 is CASSPDQVLGYGYTF. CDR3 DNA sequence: TGTGCCAGCAGCCCGGATCAGGTCCTAGGCTATGGCTACACCTTC.

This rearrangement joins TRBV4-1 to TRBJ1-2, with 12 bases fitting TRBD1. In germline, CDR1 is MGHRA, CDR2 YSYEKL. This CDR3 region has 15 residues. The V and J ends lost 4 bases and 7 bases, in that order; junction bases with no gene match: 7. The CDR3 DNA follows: TGCGCCAGCAGCCTGCCGGGACAGGGGGCGTCTGGCTACACCTTC. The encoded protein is CASSLPGQGASGYTF.

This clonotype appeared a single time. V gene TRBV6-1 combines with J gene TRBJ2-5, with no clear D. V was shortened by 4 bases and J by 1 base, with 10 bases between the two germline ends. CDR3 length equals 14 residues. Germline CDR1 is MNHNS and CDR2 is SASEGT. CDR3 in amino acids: CASSVLLTQETQYF. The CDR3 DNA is TGTGCCAGCAGTGTCCTCCTGACCCAAGAGACCCAGTACTTC.

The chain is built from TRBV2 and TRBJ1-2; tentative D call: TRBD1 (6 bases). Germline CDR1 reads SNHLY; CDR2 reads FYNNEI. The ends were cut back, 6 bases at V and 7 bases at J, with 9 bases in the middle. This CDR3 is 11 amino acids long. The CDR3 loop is CASRYRAGYTF. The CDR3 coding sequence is TGTGCCAGCAGGTACAGGGCTGGCTACACCTTC.